A selection of T cell receptor beta chains follows, all from one sample in a study of blood T cell repertoires in COVID-19. TCRdb's table, derived via immunoSEQ multiplex PCR, lists solely in-frame clones and lacks some. The sample carries over 110,000 clones, 80% recorded once. Material for sequencing was peripheral blood. These receptors all come from a man between 65 and 85 years old who had recovered from COVID-19. The CDR3 runs from the conserved cysteine through the conserved F or W. The order of the fields is D gene, clone size, J gene, V gene, CDR3 protein, CDR3 DNA. A D gene is named only where the DNA matches it firmly. Clone size, where shown, is once, few, many, or a class for clones that have expanded.

d_gene: .; abundance: few; j_gene: TRBJ2-7; v_gene: TRBV29-1; CDR3aa: CSVLTGSYEQYF; CDR3nt: TGCAGCGTTCTGACAGGTTCCTACGAGCAGTACTTC
d_gene: TRBD2; abundance: .; j_gene: TRBJ2-3; v_gene: TRBV11-1; CDR3aa: CASSSGLAGVPDTQYF; CDR3nt: TGTGCCAGCAGCTCCGGACTAGCGGGAGTCCCAGATACGCAGTATTTT
d_gene: TRBD1; abundance: .; j_gene: TRBJ1-5; v_gene: TRBV5-1; CDR3aa: CASSPGQDSNQPQHF; CDR3nt: TGCGCCAGCAGCCCGGGACAGGATAGCAATCAGCCCCAGCATTTT
d_gene: .; abundance: .; j_gene: TRBJ2-5; v_gene: TRBV11-1; CDR3aa: CASSFRGGGRETQYF; CDR3nt: TGTGCCAGCAGCTTCCGGGGAGGAGGGCGAGAGACCCAGTACTTC
d_gene: .; abundance: .; j_gene: TRBJ1-3; v_gene: TRBV29-1; CDR3aa: CSVEDPRGGGNTIYF; CDR3nt: TGCAGCGTTGAAGATCCTAGAGGGGGAGGAAACACCATATATTTT
d_gene: TRBD1; abundance: .; j_gene: TRBJ2-3; v_gene: TRBV7-9; CDR3aa: CASSLGQGVVDTQYF; CDR3nt: TGTGCCAGCAGCTTGGGACAGGGGGTTGTAGATACGCAGTATTTT
d_gene: TRBD2; abundance: .; j_gene: TRBJ2-1; v_gene: TRBV11-2; CDR3aa: CASSWGGRIRAEQFF; CDR3nt: TGTGCCAGCAGCTGGGGGGGACGGATCAGGGCTGAGCAGTTCTTC
d_gene: .; abundance: few; j_gene: TRBJ2-7; v_gene: TRBV10-2; CDR3aa: CASSVNEYYEQYF; CDR3nt: TGCGCCAGCAGTGTGAACGAGTACTACGAGCAGTACTTC
d_gene: .; abundance: .; j_gene: TRBJ2-1; v_gene: TRBV12-3/TRBV12-4; CDR3aa: CASSLGWGLKQFF; CDR3nt: TGTGCCAGCAGTTTAGGATGGGGGCTGAAGCAGTTCTTC
d_gene: .; abundance: .; j_gene: TRBJ2-1; v_gene: TRBV14; CDR3aa: CASSRPGLGYNEQFF; CDR3nt: TGTGCCAGCAGCCGCCCGGGACTGGGATACAATGAGCAGTTCTTC
d_gene: .; abundance: few; j_gene: TRBJ2-4; v_gene: TRBV7-9; CDR3aa: CASSSPIGRGGNIQYF; CDR3nt: TGTGCCAGCAGCTCGCCGATAGGGAGAGGGGGAAACATTCAGTACTTC
d_gene: TRBD2; abundance: .; j_gene: TRBJ2-1; v_gene: TRBV28; CDR3aa: CASRGLAYEQFF; CDR3nt: TGTGCCAGCAGGGGACTAGCTTACGAGCAGTTCTTC
d_gene: TRBD2; abundance: few; j_gene: TRBJ2-1; v_gene: TRBV4-1; CDR3aa: CASSQEGLGGGPGFF; CDR3nt: TGCGCCAGCAGCCAAGAGGGACTAGGCGGCGGGCCGGGGTTCTTC
d_gene: .; abundance: .; j_gene: TRBJ2-7; v_gene: TRBV5-5; CDR3aa: CASSRVSYEQYF; CDR3nt: TGTGCCAGCAGCCGCGTTTCCTACGAGCAGTACTTC
d_gene: TRBD1; abundance: .; j_gene: TRBJ1-6; v_gene: TRBV7-6; CDR3aa: CASSPGTGVNSPLHF; CDR3nt: TGTGCCAGCAGCCCCGGGACAGGAGTCAATTCACCCCTCCACTTT
d_gene: .; abundance: .; j_gene: TRBJ2-2; v_gene: TRBV14; CDR3aa: CASSQQRATSSGELFF; CDR3nt: TGTGCCAGCAGCCAACAAAGGGCGACTAGTTCTGGGGAGCTGTTTTTT
d_gene: .; abundance: .; j_gene: TRBJ2-3; v_gene: TRBV11-2; CDR3aa: CASSFFPSGSTDTQYF; CDR3nt: TGTGCCAGCAGCTTTTTCCCCTCCGGGAGCACAGATACGCAGTATTTT
d_gene: TRBD1; abundance: .; j_gene: TRBJ2-7; v_gene: TRBV7-9; CDR3aa: CASNSQPGTGDTYEQYF; CDR3nt: TGTGCCAGCAACTCCCAACCTGGGACAGGTGATACCTACGAGCAGTACTTC
d_gene: .; abundance: .; j_gene: TRBJ1-1; v_gene: TRBV5-1; CDR3aa: CASSLSGVNTEAFF; CDR3nt: TGCGCCAGCAGCCTCTCAGGGGTGAACACTGAAGCTTTCTTT
d_gene: TRBD1; abundance: .; j_gene: TRBJ1-2; v_gene: TRBV5-6; CDR3aa: CASSLDRTGGLYYGYTF; CDR3nt: TGTGCCAGCAGCTTGGACAGGACAGGGGGCTTGTATTATGGCTACACCTTC
d_gene: .; abundance: .; j_gene: TRBJ1-1; v_gene: TRBV19; CDR3aa: CASSMLGGSTEAFF; CDR3nt: TGTGCCAGTAGTATGCTGGGGGGAAGCACTGAAGCTTTCTTT
d_gene: .; abundance: .; j_gene: TRBJ2-2; v_gene: TRBV24-1; CDR3aa: CATSDLGVAHPNTGELFF; CDR3nt: TGTGCCACCAGTGATTTGGGAGTTGCCCACCCGAACACCGGGGAGCTGTTTTTT
d_gene: TRBD2; abundance: .; j_gene: TRBJ2-7; v_gene: TRBV19; CDR3aa: CASSNPGLGSYEQYF; CDR3nt: TGTGCCAGTAGTAATCCGGGACTAGGCTCCTACGAGCAGTACTTC
d_gene: TRBD2; abundance: .; j_gene: TRBJ2-3; v_gene: TRBV29-1; CDR3aa: CSAGTSGRADTQYF; CDR3nt: TGCAGCGCCGGGACTAGCGGGAGGGCAGATACGCAGTATTTT